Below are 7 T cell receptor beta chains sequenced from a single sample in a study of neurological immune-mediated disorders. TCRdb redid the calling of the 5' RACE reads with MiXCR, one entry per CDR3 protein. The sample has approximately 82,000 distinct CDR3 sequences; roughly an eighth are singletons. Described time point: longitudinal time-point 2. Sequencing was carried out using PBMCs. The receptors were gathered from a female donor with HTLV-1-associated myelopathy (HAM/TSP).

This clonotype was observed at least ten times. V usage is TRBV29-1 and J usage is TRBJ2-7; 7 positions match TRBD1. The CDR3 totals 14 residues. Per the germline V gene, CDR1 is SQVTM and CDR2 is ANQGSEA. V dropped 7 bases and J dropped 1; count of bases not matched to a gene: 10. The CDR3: CSGRDSYLSYEQYF. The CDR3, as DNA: TGCAGCGGCCGGGACAGCTACCTTTCCTACGAGCAGTACTTC.

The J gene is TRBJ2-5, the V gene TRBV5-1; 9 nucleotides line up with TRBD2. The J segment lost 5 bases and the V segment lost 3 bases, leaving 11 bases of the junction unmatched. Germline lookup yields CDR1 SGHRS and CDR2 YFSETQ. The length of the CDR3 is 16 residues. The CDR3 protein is CASSSTRGGASETQYF. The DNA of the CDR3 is TGCGCCAGCAGCTCGACCCGCGGGGGGGCCTCGGAGACCCAGTACTTC.

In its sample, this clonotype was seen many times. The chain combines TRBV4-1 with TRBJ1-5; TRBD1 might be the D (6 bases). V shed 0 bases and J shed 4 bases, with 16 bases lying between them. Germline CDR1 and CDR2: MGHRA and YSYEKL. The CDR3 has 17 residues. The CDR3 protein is CASSQEGGRGRNQPQHF. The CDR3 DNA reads TGCGCCAGCAGCCAAGAGGGGGGTCGGGGGCGGAATCAGCCCCAGCATTTT.

The CDR3 loop reads CASSRGTGTDTQYF. As DNA, the CDR3 is TGTGCCAGCTCACGGGGAACAGGGACAGATACGCAGTATTTT. The V gene is TRBV18, the J gene TRBJ2-3; a weak D match, TRBD1 (6 bases). The CDR3 covers 14 residues. Germline values: CDR1 KGHSH, CDR2 LQKENI. Trimming took 4 bases from V and 3 from J, leaving 11 bases between them.

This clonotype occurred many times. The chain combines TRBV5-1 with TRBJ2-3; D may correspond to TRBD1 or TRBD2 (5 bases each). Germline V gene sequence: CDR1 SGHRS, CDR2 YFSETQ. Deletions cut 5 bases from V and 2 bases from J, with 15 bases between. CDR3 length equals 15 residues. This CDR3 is CASSYGGEDTDTQYF. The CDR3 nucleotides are TGCGCCAGCAGTTATGGGGGAGAGGACACAGATACGCAGTATTTT.

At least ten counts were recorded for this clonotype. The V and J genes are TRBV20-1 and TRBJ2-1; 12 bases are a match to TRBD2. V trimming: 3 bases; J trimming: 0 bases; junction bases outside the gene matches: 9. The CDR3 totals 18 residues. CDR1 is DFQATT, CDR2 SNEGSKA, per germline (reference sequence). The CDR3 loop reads CSASLAGGRLSSYNEQFF. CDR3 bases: TGCAGTGCTAGCCTAGCGGGGGGGAGATTAAGCTCCTACAATGAGCAGTTCTTC.

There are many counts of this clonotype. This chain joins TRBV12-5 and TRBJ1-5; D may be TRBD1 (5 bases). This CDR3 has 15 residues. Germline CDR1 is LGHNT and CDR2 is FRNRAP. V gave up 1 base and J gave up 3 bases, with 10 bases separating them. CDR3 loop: CASGLAGDLNQPQHF. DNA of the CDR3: TGTGCTAGTGGTTTGGCCGGGGACCTCAATCAGCCCCAGCATTTT. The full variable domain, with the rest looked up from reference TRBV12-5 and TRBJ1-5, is DARVTQTPRHKVTEMGQEVTMRCQPILGHNTVFWYRQTMMQGLELLAYFRNRAPLDDSGMPKDRFSAEMPDATLATLKIQPSEPRDSAVYFCASGLAGDLNQPQHFGDGTRLSIL.